These 7 T cell receptor beta chains were sequenced from one sample in a study of early T cells in non-severe SARS-CoV-2 infection. TCRdb re-analysed the 5' RACE reads in MiXCR, keeping a single row per CDR3 protein. The sample lists under 25,000 distinct CDR3 sequences; approximately 4.4% were seen once. Sequencing was performed on whole blood. The receptor source for this set is an adult who was a healthcare worker with PCR-confirmed SARS-CoV-2 infection or an uninfected control (not recorded which).

Within the sample, this clonotype is medium-sized. The V gene is TRBV9, the J gene TRBJ1-2; no reliable D call. V was clipped by 4 bases and J by 2 bases, with 6 bases between them. This CDR3 is 12 amino acids long. Germline loops: CDR1 SGDLS, CDR2 YYNGEE. CDR3 coding DNA: TGTGCCAGCAGCCCCAGCAACTATGGCTACACCTTC. This translates into CASSPSNYGYTF. The whole variable domain, remainder taken from reference TRBV9 and TRBJ1-2, is DSGVTQTPKHLITATGQRVTLRCSPRSGDLSVYWYQQSLDQGLQFLIQYYNGEERAKGNILERFSAQQFPDLHSELNLSSLELGDSALYFCASSPSNYGYTFGSGTRLTVV.

Sample share makes this clonotype medium-sized. This sequence joins TRBV24-1 and TRBJ2-5; D not certain. From germline, CDR1 is KGHDR and CDR2 SFDVKD. This CDR3 region has 15 residues. V was trimmed by 4 bases and J by 3 bases, leaving 14 bases between them. CDR3 in DNA: TGTGCCACCAGTGAGGCCACAGCTGACAAAGAGACCCAGTACTTC. Translated, it gives CATSEATADKETQYF.

This clonotype was detected ten times or more. The chain is built from TRBV7-2 and TRBJ1-2; TRBD1 might be the D (5 bases). The CDR3 contains 14 residues. The ends were cut back, 1 base at V and 7 bases at J, with 13 bases in the middle. Germline V gene data show CDR1 as SGHTA and CDR2 as FQGNSA. The CDR3 DNA reads TGTGCCAGCAGCTTAGATACGGCAGGGTCTGGCTACACCTTC. Amino acid sequence: CASSLDTAGSGYTF.

The chain combines TRBV9 with TRBJ1-5, with D unclear. The length of the CDR3 is 14 residues. Germline V CDR1 and CDR2: SGDLS, YYNGEE. Trimming shortened V by 0 bases and J by 3 bases, and 7 bases separated the two germline ends. CDR3 residues: CASSVGHSNQPQHF. The CDR3 region has the DNA TGTGCCAGCAGCGTAGGGCACTCCAATCAGCCCCAGCATTTT.

This clonotype has a count of ten or more. CDR3 in DNA: TGTGCCAGCAGTTCCCGGACAGGGAAGAGCAATCAGCCCCAGCATTTT. Amino acid sequence: CASSSRTGKSNQPQHF. The chain carries TRBV27 and TRBJ1-5, with 8 bases fitting TRBD1. The V gene's germline CDR1 is MNHEY and CDR2 SMNVEV (reference sequence). The CDR3 runs 16 residues. The V gene end was trimmed by 4 bases and the J gene end by 1 base; junction bases not matched to a gene: 6.

The genes are TRBV27 and TRBJ1-6; a weak D match, TRBD1 (6 bases). From germline, CDR1 is MNHEY and CDR2 SMNVEV (reference sequence). Trimming took 2 bases from V and 0 from J, leaving 8 bases between them. This CDR3 is 16 amino acids long. CDR3 DNA sequence: TGTGCCAGCAGTTTAACACAGGGCTCCTATAATTCACCCCTCCACTTT. Translated, it gives CASSLTQGSYNSPLHF.

The chain couples TRBV7-2 to TRBJ1-5; TRBD1 matches at 7 bases. The V and J ends lost 4 bases and 3 bases, in that order; junction bases with no gene match: 3. Germline CDR1 SGHTA, CDR2 FQGNSA. The CDR3 totals 14 residues. The CDR3 sequence is CASSSTGYNQPQHF. The CDR3 DNA is TGTGCCAGCAGCTCGACAGGGTACAATCAGCCCCAGCATTTT.